The next 29 T cell receptor beta chains were all read from a single sample in a study of CD8 T cells in ankylosing spondylitis. For these TCRs, the target antigens are not known. Notes on the study in general: Ankylosing spondylitis blood appeared to carry a characteristic TCR beta motif of eight or nine highly homologous variants.

MiXCR was run by TCRdb on the 5' RACE reads, yielding one entry per CDR3 protein. Of about 460,000 distinct CDR3 sequences detected, roughly 5.2% appear once; the ten largest clones hold around 3.4%. The sample comprised blood, either unsorted or a sorted T cell fraction (not recorded which). The receptors were sampled from a male donor with ankylosing spondylitis.

The rearrangement links TRBV12-3 or TRBV12-4 to TRBJ1-1; TRBD1 matches 9 bases. The CDR3 is 15 residues long. The J segment lost 0 bases and the V segment lost 4 bases, leaving 3 bases of the junction unmatched. CDR3 DNA sequence: TGTGCCAGCAGTTGGACAGGGGTAATGAACACTGAAGCTTTCTTT. Its protein product is CASSWTGVMNTEAFF.

This clonotype was counted ten times or more. The V and J genes are TRBV6-2 or TRBV6-3 and TRBJ2-3; D gene unclear. Germline loops: CDR1 MNHEY, CDR2 SVGEGT. Trimming removed 8 bases at V and 6 bases at J, with 9 bases between. CDR3 length equals 11 residues. The CDR3 sequence: CASYVGDTQYF. CDR3 nucleotide sequence: TGTGCCAGCTATGTGGGGGATACGCAGTATTTT.

In this sample, this clonotype turned up many times. The chain is built from TRBV5-1 and TRBJ1-6; 12 bases fit TRBD1. The CDR3 is 16 amino acids. J gave up 10 bases and V 1 base, and 6 bases lay outside the gene matches. Germline V gene lookup returns CDR1 SGHRS and CDR2 YFSETQ. CDR3 coding DNA: TGCGCCAGCAGCTTGTCGGGACAGGGGGCAGGGTCACCCCTCCACTTT. Its translation is CASSLSGQGAGSPLHF.

The gene calls are TRBV5-1 and TRBJ2-7; D gene uncertain. Germline V lookup: CDR1 SGHRS, CDR2 YFSETQ. V dropped 2 bases and J dropped 5 bases, with 5 bases sitting between them. The CDR3 is 11 amino acids. Here the CDR3 reads CASSFDDEQYF. In DNA, the CDR3 is TGCGCCAGCAGCTTTGACGACGAGCAGTACTTC.

This clonotype was counted at least ten times. The chain carries TRBV5-6 and TRBJ2-3; 14 positions match TRBD2. The CDR3 contains 15 residues. V lost 4 bases to trimming and J lost 6 bases; unmatched junction nucleotides: 4. CDR1 SGHDT and CDR2 YYEEEE come from the germline V gene. CDR3 protein: CASSMTSGGADTQYF. CDR3 sequence (DNA): TGTGCCAGCAGCATGACTAGCGGGGGGGCGGATACGCAGTATTTT.

This clonotype was observed at least ten times. The rearrangement joins TRBV6-2 or TRBV6-3 to TRBJ2-1; 12 bases map to TRBD2. CDR1 is MNHEY, CDR2 SVGEGT, per germline. Trimming removed 8 bases from V and 9 bases from J; junction bases left unmatched: 5. The CDR3 is 13 residues long. In DNA, the CDR3 is TGTGCCAGCCGACTAGCGGGAGCGATTGAGCAGTTCTTC. Protein product: CASRLAGAIEQFF.

This clonotype was detected many times. This chain uses TRBV6-2 or TRBV6-3 with TRBJ1-2; D perhaps matches TRBD1 (6 bases). Germline CDR1 is MNHEY and CDR2 is SVGEGT. The CDR3 runs to 13 residues. V dropped 6 bases and J dropped 8 bases, with 16 bases sitting between them. CDR3 coding DNA: TGTGCCAGCAGACCATACAGGGAACGAGGCTACACCTTC. Protein sequence: CASRPYRERGYTF.

A few counts support this clonotype. CDR3 amino acids: CSARVSGQGNYGYTF. The CDR3 nucleotides read TGCAGTGCTAGAGTCTCGGGACAGGGGAACTATGGCTACACCTTC. V usage is TRBV20-1 and J usage is TRBJ1-2; 10 nucleotides line up with TRBD1. The length of the CDR3 is 15 residues. The J segment lost 2 bases and the V segment lost 1 base, leaving 4 bases of the junction unmatched. The V gene's germline CDR1 is DFQATT and CDR2 SNEGSKA (reference sequence).

Many counts were recorded for this clonotype. The rearrangement links TRBV20-1 to TRBJ2-4, with D maybe TRBD2 (6 bases). Trimming shortened V by 3 bases and J by 3 bases, and 9 bases separated the two germline ends. The CDR3 is made up of 13 amino acids. Germline V gene sequence: CDR1 DFQATT, CDR2 SNEGSKA (reference sequence). CDR3 sequence (DNA): TGCAGTGCTAGGTCGGGAGTCAAAAACATTCAGTACTTC. Protein: CSARSGVKNIQYF.

This clonotype was recorded many times. The chain joins TRBV6-1 to TRBJ2-7, with D perhaps matching TRBD1 (5 bases). The germline CDR1 and CDR2 sequences are MNHNS and SASEGT. The CDR3 consists of 14 residues. The germline V and J ends were trimmed by 3 bases and 3 bases, with 12 bases remaining between them. The CDR3 nucleotides are TGTGCCAGCAGTGATCCTAATCAGGGCTACGAGCAGTACTTC. It encodes CASSDPNQGYEQYF.

The sample holds many counts of this clonotype. The chain recombines TRBV20-1 with TRBJ1-2; the D is unclear. The CDR3 has 13 residues. Per the germline V gene, CDR1 is DFQATT and CDR2 is SNEGSKA (reference sequence). Trimming left V 3 bases short and J 5 bases short, with 13 bases between. The CDR3 is CSARVRPSYGYTF. The CDR3 coding sequence is TGCAGTGCTAGGGTGAGACCTTCATATGGCTACACCTTC.

Only one count was recorded for this clonotype. The chain employs TRBV3-1 and TRBJ2-3; 8 positions agree with TRBD2. Germline CDR1 reads LGHDT; CDR2 reads YNNKEL (reference sequence). The CDR3 has 14 residues. V shed 9 bases, J shed 1 base, and the junction held 6 bases outside the gene matches. CDR3 in amino acids: CARPREGGTDTQYF. CDR3 nucleotides: TGTGCCAGACCCCGGGAGGGGGGCACAGATACGCAGTATTTT.

This clonotype was seen many times. The gene calls are TRBV9 and TRBJ2-1; D is perhaps TRBD2 (6 bases). CDR1 is SGDLS, CDR2 YYNGEE, per germline. The CDR3 has 15 amino acids. Trimming left V 3 bases short and J 6 bases short, with 16 bases between. The DNA of the CDR3 is TGTGCCAGCAGCGCCAGTGGGGGGTCGGGCAATGAGCAGTTCTTC. Its protein product is CASSASGGSGNEQFF.

This clonotype was found many times. The chain joins TRBV10-3 to TRBJ1-1, with D perhaps matching TRBD1 (6 bases). Germline CDR1 and CDR2: ENHRY and SYGVKD. CDR3 length: 14 amino acids. V was trimmed by 6 bases and J by 3 bases, leaving 14 bases between them. CDR3 region: CAIRGVGADTEAFF. The DNA for the CDR3 is TGTGCCATCAGGGGGGTGGGGGCTGACACTGAAGCTTTCTTT.

This clonotype was counted at least ten times. The V call is TRBV10-3, the J call TRBJ2-5; D not certain. The germline gives CDR1 ENHRY, CDR2 SYGVKD. Trimming shortened V by 4 bases and J by 1 base, and 10 bases separated the two germline ends. The CDR3 totals 14 residues. CDR3 DNA sequence: TGTGCCATCAGTGGGACCCCTCTCCAAGAGACCCAGTACTTC. It codes for CAISGTPLQETQYF.

The J gene is TRBJ1-6, the V gene TRBV28, with 8 bases fitting TRBD1. With 3 bases clipped from V and 8 bases from J, the junction kept 9 bases outside the gene matches. Germline loops: CDR1 MDHEN, CDR2 SYDVKM. This CDR3 spans 16 amino acids. CDR3 in amino acids: CASSFGRGHADSPLHF. CDR3 coding DNA: TGTGCCAGCAGTTTCGGCAGGGGGCATGCTGATTCACCCCTCCACTTT.

In its sample, this clonotype was seen a few times. The CDR3 loop reads CASRVLAGVNEQFF. CDR3 sequence (DNA): TGCGCCAGCAGGGTACTAGCGGGGGTCAATGAGCAGTTCTTC. The chain has TRBV5-1 and TRBJ2-1; 11 bases are a match to TRBD2. CDR3 size: 14 residues. Germline lookup yields CDR1 SGHRS and CDR2 YFSETQ. V shed 5 bases and J 6 bases; nucleotides not matched to a gene: 4.

In its sample, this clonotype was seen a few times. V usage is TRBV25-1 and J usage is TRBJ2-7, with D possibly TRBD2 on 6 matching bases. V was shortened by 3 bases and J by 4 bases, with 13 bases between the two germline ends. CDR3 length equals 14 residues. The germline gives CDR1 MGHDK, CDR2 SYGVNS. The CDR3 spells CASSEGGGWYEQYF. The CDR3 DNA reads as TGTGCCAGCAGTGAGGGAGGTGGGTGGTACGAGCAGTACTTC.

This clonotype was detected only a few times. This may be a read error, as it is one base from a much larger clone. The V gene is TRBV20-1, the J gene TRBJ2-1, with 8 bases identical to TRBD2. The CDR3 runs to 18 residues. Germline V gene lookup returns CDR1 DFQATT and CDR2 SNEGSKA (reference sequence). The CDR3 sequence is CCARDRREAKDHYNEQFF. Here the CDR3 DNA reads TGCTGTGCTAGAGATCGGCGGGAGGCCAAAGATCACTACAATGAGCAGTTCTTC.

This clonotype has ten or more counts. This chain links TRBV3-1 with TRBJ1-1; no definite D call. Deletions cut 0 bases from V and 4 bases from J, with 12 bases between. The CDR3 has 15 amino acids. CDR1 and CDR2 (germline): LGHDT, YNNKEL (reference sequence). The DNA of the CDR3 is TGTGCCAGCAGCCAAGATCCAGGAGAGGGCACTGAAGCTTTCTTT. As protein: CASSQDPGEGTEAFF.

This clonotype was detected many times. This sequence joins TRBV10-3 and TRBJ1-2; maybe TRBD1 (6 bases). Trimming took 3 bases from V and 4 from J, leaving 9 bases between them. CDR1 ENHRY and CDR2 SYGVKD come from the germline V gene. The CDR3 runs to 13 residues. The CDR3 loop reads CAISEQGGYGYTF. CDR3 nucleotides: TGTGCCATCAGTGAACAGGGCGGCTATGGCTACACCTTC.

This clonotype was detected ten times or more. V is TRBV7-2 and J is TRBJ2-7; D possibly corresponds to TRBD1 (6 bases). V lost 0 bases, J lost 3 bases, and 12 bases lay in between. CDR3 size: 15 residues. Germline CDR1 and CDR2: SGHTA and FQGNSA. The CDR3 DNA sequence: TGTGCCAGCAGCTTAGCCGCAGGGGTGGTCTACGAGCAGTACTTC. This encodes CASSLAAGVVYEQYF.

A remark on this clonotype: A read error is possible here, since a much larger clone lies one base away. The chain has TRBV29-1 and TRBJ2-7, with D perhaps TRBD1 (5 bases). CDR3 length equals 13 residues. The germline gives CDR1 SQVTM, CDR2 ANQGSEA. The CDR3 loop reads CGVGLGPPYEQYF. In nucleotides, the CDR3 is TGCGGCGTTGGTTTGGGGCCTCCCTACGAGCAGTACTTC.

This clonotype was detected many times. This sequence joins TRBV20-1 and TRBJ2-4, with 7 bases lining up with TRBD2. After removal of 1 base from V and 14 bases from J, the junction contained 8 bases not matched to a gene. CDR3 length equals 12 residues. Germline CDR1 DFQATT, CDR2 SNEGSKA (reference sequence). CDR3 in amino acids: CSARVGAGKEYF. In DNA form, the CDR3 reads TGCAGTGCTAGAGTAGGAGCGGGGAAGGAGTACTTC.

This clonotype was recorded many times. The chain couples TRBV4-3 to TRBJ1-2, with D unresolved. The CDR3 totals 18 residues. Trimming left V 0 bases short and J 0 bases short, with 17 bases between. The germline gives CDR1 LGHNA, CDR2 YSLEER. CDR3 in DNA: TGCGCCAGCAGCCAAGATTTTGATGGTCAGATCTCTAACTATGGCTACACCTTC. It is translated as CASSQDFDGQISNYGYTF.

This clonotype was seen repeatedly, ten times or more. The chain is built from TRBV9 and TRBJ1-3; 7 bases are shared with TRBD1. The germline V gene encodes CDR1 SGDLS and CDR2 YYNGEE. The CDR3 runs 15 residues. The junction had 5 bases not matched to a gene; V was cut back by 3 bases and J by 2 bases. This CDR3 is CASSATTGPGNTIYF. For the CDR3, the DNA is TGTGCCAGCAGCGCCACGACAGGGCCTGGAAACACCATATATTTT. The entire variable domain, with the rest obtained from reference TRBV9 and TRBJ1-3, is as follows: DSGVTQTPKHLITATGQRVTLRCSPRSGDLSVYWYQQSLDQGLQFLIQYYNGEERAKGNILERFSAQQFPDLHSELNLSSLELGDSALYFCASSATTGPGNTIYFGEGSWLTVV.

This clonotype has ten or more counts. The chain carries TRBV7-6 and TRBJ2-7; 10 nucleotides agree with TRBD2. V was pared by 2 bases and J by 6 bases, with 4 bases of the junction left unmatched. This CDR3 region has 14 residues. Germline lookup yields CDR1 SGHVS and CDR2 FNYEAQ. The CDR3 sequence is CASSLSSGGSEQYF. CDR3 nucleotide sequence: TGTGCCAGCAGCTTATCTAGCGGGGGAAGCGAGCAGTACTTC.

This clonotype was found many times. The CDR3 DNA sequence: TGTGCCAGCAGTTTCGGGGGGCAGCAGCCCCAGCATTTT. This codes for CASSFGGQQPQHF. This chain connects TRBV28 to TRBJ1-5; perhaps TRBD1 as D (6 bases). The CDR3 is 13 residues long. Germline CDR1 and CDR2: MDHEN and SYDVKM. V was trimmed by 3 bases and J by 7 bases, leaving 10 bases between them. Full variable domain (rest looked up from reference TRBV28 and TRBJ1-5): DVKVTQSSRYLVKRTGEKVFLECVQDMDHENMFWYRQDPGLGLRLIYFSYDVKMKEKGDIPEGYSVSREKKERFSLILESASTNQTSMYLCASSFGGQQPQHFGDGTRLSIL.

The sample holds many counts of this clonotype. This chain joins TRBV29-1 and TRBJ2-2; D gene uncertain. In germline, CDR1 is SQVTM, CDR2 ANQGSEA. The CDR3 runs to 12 residues. V was clipped by 4 bases and J by 2 bases, with 5 bases between them. The CDR3 coding sequence is TGCAGCGTTGCCCCAAACACCGGGGAGCTGTTTTTT. Translating it yields CSVAPNTGELFF.